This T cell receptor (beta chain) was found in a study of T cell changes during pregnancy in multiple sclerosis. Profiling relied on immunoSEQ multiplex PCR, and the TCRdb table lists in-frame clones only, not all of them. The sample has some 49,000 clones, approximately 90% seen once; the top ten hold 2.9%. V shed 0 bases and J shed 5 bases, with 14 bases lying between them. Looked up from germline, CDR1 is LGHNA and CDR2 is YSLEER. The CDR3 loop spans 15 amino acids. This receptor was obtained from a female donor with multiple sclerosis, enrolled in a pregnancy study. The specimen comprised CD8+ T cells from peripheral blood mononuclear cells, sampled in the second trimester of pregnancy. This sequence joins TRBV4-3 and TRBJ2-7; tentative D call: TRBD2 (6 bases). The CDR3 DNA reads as TGCGCCAGCAGCCAAGATCTTTGGAGGGTCAACGAGCAGTACTTC. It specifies CASSQDLWRVNEQYF.